These T cell receptor beta chains were read from a single sample in a study of cytomegalovirus exposure and HLA in healthy donors. Data came from immunoSEQ multiplex PCR; TCRdb stores just in-frame clones and leaves some out. Of about 180,000 clones listed, 75% to 85% are singletons. Sequencing used PBMCs. Receptors were obtained from a woman aged 30 to 39 in good health and CMV-seropositive. Both conserved end residues are trimmed from each CDR3. D genes are given only for firm matches.

cdr3_aa j_call d_call v_call
ASSLDGTGLETQY TRBJ2-5 TRBD1 TRBV7-8
SVGVGTGRAYTQY TRBJ2-3 TRBD1 TRBV29-1
ASSPDSELGYGYT TRBJ1-2 - TRBV19
ATSRDPGGASGNTIY TRBJ1-3 - TRBV15
ATSTDTYSYEQY TRBJ2-7 - TRBV15
SVELAGDEQF TRBJ2-1 TRBD2 TRBV29-1
ASSQGQGAGEQY TRBJ2-7 TRBD1 TRBV6-1
ASSQDRGQPQH TRBJ1-5 - TRBV4-3
ASSQDPSGSGLETQY TRBJ2-5 TRBD2 TRBV4-2
ASSLQGGATNEKLF TRBJ1-4 - TRBV28
ASSPAGLAHNEQF TRBJ2-1 - TRBV7-3
ASSPGGTEAF TRBJ1-1 TRBD1 TRBV27
AYNTEGEQY TRBJ2-7 - TRBV30
ASSLGAGDNQPQH TRBJ1-5 - TRBV7-8
ASSEMGYTQY TRBJ2-3 - TRBV6-1
ASSKEAIVKGLVTYNEQF TRBJ2-1 - TRBV21-1
ASSLGQGNEKLF TRBJ1-4 TRBD1 TRBV28
ASSQDTGGSGNTIY TRBJ1-3 TRBD1 TRBV4-3
ASTDGNFQETQY TRBJ2-5 - TRBV6-5
ASSLSTSNQPQH TRBJ1-5 - TRBV28
ASSLPGASGTYEQY TRBJ2-7 TRBD2 TRBV28
ASRPPGTHKETQY TRBJ2-5 - TRBV6-5
ASSQGGSDTYEQY TRBJ2-7 TRBD2 TRBV4-2
ASTREMYEQY TRBJ2-7 - TRBV2
ASSQAVWVAGATGELF TRBJ2-2 TRBD2 TRBV4-1
ASSPGGVSLGYT TRBJ1-2 - TRBV18
ASSGRDYPYEQY TRBJ2-7 TRBD2 TRBV7-9
ASSFRNEQY TRBJ2-7 - TRBV28
ASSARSSSYNEQF TRBJ2-1 - TRBV7-6
ASSLAGTSRDTQY TRBJ2-3 - TRBV4-3
ASSVNALRETQY TRBJ2-5 - TRBV2